Listed here are 32 T cell receptor beta chains from one sample, sequenced in a study of blood T cells in healthy people across ages. A second PCR of 7 to 11 cycles used a sample-barcoded 5' primer and a J-beta primer mix. One entry per CDR3 protein results from TCRdb running MiXCR on the 5' RACE reads. The repertoire includes some 760,000 distinct CDR3 sequences, 25% of them detected once, and roughly 9% sits in the top ten. These sequences were also reported in another study, on T cells of mothers and their children.

The sample was blood. Every receptor here comes from a boy aged 5-17 years in good health.

A note on this clonotype: One end of the junction fails to match germline, which may point to a read error. The chain couples TRBV6-5 to TRBJ1-2, with D possibly matching TRBD1 (6 bases). The CDR3 runs to 16 residues. Germline-derived CDR1 and CDR2 are MNHEY and SVGAGI. CDR3 coding DNA: TGTGCCGGCAGCCCACAGGGTGGATTAGCTAACTATGGCTACACCTTC. This gives the protein CAGSPQGGLANYGYTF.

This chain joins TRBV27 and TRBJ2-7, with 8 bases matching TRBD1. Trimming took 2 bases from V and 3 from J; bases not matched to a gene: 9. The length of the CDR3 is 16 residues. Germline assignment: CDR1 MNHEY and CDR2 SMNVEV (reference sequence). DNA of the CDR3: TGTGCCAGCAGTTTAGTTTTGGACAGGGTACTCTACGAGCAGTACTTC. Protein: CASSLVLDRVLYEQYF.

The chain uses TRBV7-9 and TRBJ2-7, with 7 bases matching TRBD1. There are 15 residues in the CDR3. The trim removed 1 base at V and 4 bases at J, leaving 7 bases unmatched. Germline V gene data show CDR1 as SEHNR and CDR2 as FQNEAQ (reference sequence). The CDR3 is CASSLGATGLYEQYF. The CDR3 DNA reads TGTGCCAGCAGCTTAGGCGCGACAGGGCTTTACGAGCAGTACTTC.

The chain joins TRBV29-1 to TRBJ2-2; D gene uncertain. V was cut by 2 bases and J by 1 base, with 8 bases left in between. CDR1 is SQVTM, CDR2 ANQGSEA, per germline. The CDR3 loop spans 14 amino acids. CDR3 residues: CSVERQENTGELFF. The CDR3 coding sequence is TGCAGCGTTGAACGGCAGGAGAACACCGGGGAGCTGTTTTTT.

The chain couples TRBV11-2 to TRBJ2-3; possibly TRBD2 for D (7 bases). The ends were cut back, 6 bases at V and 2 bases at J, with 24 bases in the middle. The germline V gene encodes CDR1 SGHAT and CDR2 FQNNGV. This CDR3 contains 18 residues. CDR3 amino acids: CASRDPRGLAVNTDTQYF. In DNA, the CDR3 is TGTGCCAGCAGGGACCCACGGGGGCTAGCGGTGAACACAGATACGCAGTATTTT.

The genes are TRBV5-1 and TRBJ1-1; 8 nucleotides align to TRBD1. Germline V gene data show CDR1 as SGHRS and CDR2 as YFSETQ. The CDR3 has 14 amino acids. The ends lost 8 bases at V and 3 bases at J; junction bases unmatched: 9. The CDR3 loop is CASALRQGYTEAFF. The CDR3 nucleotides are TGCGCCAGTGCGCTTAGACAGGGGTACACTGAAGCTTTCTTT.

The gene calls are TRBV6-1 and TRBJ2-1; D gene uncertain. Germline-derived CDR1 and CDR2 are MNHNS and SASEGT. V was clipped by 6 bases and J by 6 bases, with 15 bases between them. The CDR3 is made up of 14 amino acids. The CDR3 reads CASRALRYPNEQFF. The CDR3 nucleotides read TGTGCCAGCAGGGCTCTCCGGTACCCCAATGAGCAGTTCTTC.

This clonotype was found a few times. The gene calls are TRBV7-9 and TRBJ2-5, with 8 bases aligning to TRBD2. The end of the DNA fits TRBJ2-7 better, so the J call may be wrong. The germline gives CDR1 SEHNR, CDR2 FQNEAQ (reference sequence). The CDR3 is made up of 16 amino acids. The CDR3 loop is CASSLFFAGGSYEQYF. The CDR3, as DNA: TGTGCCAGCAGCTTATTTTTTGCGGGAGGTTCCTACGAGCAGTACTTC.

This clonotype occurred once. V gene TRBV20-1 combines with J gene TRBJ2-5; D might be TRBD2 (5 bases). V was trimmed by 1 base and J by 1 base, leaving 13 bases between them. The CDR3 sequence is 15 residues long. The germline V gene has CDR1 DFQATT and CDR2 SNEGSKA (reference sequence). CDR3 sequence (DNA): TGCAGTGCTAGAGCCCCATGGCGGGCCCAAGAGACCCAGTACTTC. Protein sequence: CSARAPWRAQETQYF.

Only a few counts were recorded for this clonotype. This chain joins TRBV20-1 and TRBJ1-1; the match to TRBD1 covers 9 bases. The V segment lost 3 bases and the J segment 5 bases; nucleotides outside the gene matches: 7. The CDR3 runs 14 residues. Germline CDR1 is DFQATT and CDR2 is SNEGSKA (reference sequence). The CDR3 spells CSARGDREWTEAFF. In nucleotides, the CDR3 is TGCAGTGCTAGGGGGGACAGGGAATGGACTGAAGCTTTCTTT.

V usage is TRBV19 and J usage is TRBJ2-5; D uncertain. The J call could be wrong; TRBJ2-1 is a better fit for the DNA end. CDR1 and CDR2 (germline): LNHDA, SQIVND (reference sequence). The CDR3 is 14 amino acids. The CDR3: CASSALSLSDEQFF. In DNA form, the CDR3 reads TGTGCCAGTAGTGCTCTTAGCCTATCGGATGAGCAGTTCTTC.

This chain connects TRBV20-1 to TRBJ2-1; 12 bases agree with TRBD2. This CDR3 has 17 amino acids. Losses at the gene ends were 4 bases for V and 4 bases for J; bases not matched to a gene: 11. Germline V gene data show CDR1 as DFQATT and CDR2 as SNEGSKA (reference sequence). Here the CDR3 reads CSATGTSGWKSYNEQFF. CDR3 nucleotides: TGCAGTGCTACCGGGACTAGCGGGTGGAAGAGTTACAATGAGCAGTTCTTC.

The chain combines TRBV29-1 with TRBJ2-7; D gene unclear. The assigned J gene may be wrong: the sequence end matches TRBJ2-1 better. Germline V CDR1 and CDR2: SQVTM, ANQGSEA. The CDR3 has 14 residues. Written as DNA, the CDR3 is TGCAGCGCTACTCCTCCGCTGGGCGGCAATGAGCAGTTCTTC. This gives the protein CSATPPLGGNEQFF.

DNA of the CDR3: TGTGCCAGCAGTCCCGATAGGGCGGGGGGGTTCCAAGAGACCCAGTACTTC. This encodes CASSPDRAGGFQETQYF. The chain has TRBV12-3 or TRBV12-4 and TRBJ2-5; TRBD2 aligns across 9 bases. The CDR3 loop spans 17 amino acids. V gave up 5 bases and J gave up 1 base; unmatched junction bases: 11.

This chain uses TRBV6-1 with TRBJ2-1; weak D call: TRBD2 (5 bases). This CDR3 region has 16 residues. Germline lookup yields CDR1 MNHNS and CDR2 SASEGT. V lost 6 bases and J lost 3, with 18 bases in between. The CDR3: CASSHLAAGSYNEQFF. DNA for the CDR3: TGTGCCAGCAGCCATTTGGCCGCGGGTAGCTACAATGAGCAGTTCTTC.

J is TRBJ2-1 and V is TRBV7-8; TRBD1 might be the D (5 bases). The V gene lost 9 bases and the J gene lost 1 base, with 10 bases spanning the gap. CDR3 size: 13 residues. Looked up from germline, CDR1 is SGHVS and CDR2 is FQNEAQ. CDR3 bases: TGTGCCAGTACTACAGGATCCTACAATGAGCAGTTCTTC. Its translation: CASTTGSYNEQFF.

The chain has TRBV20-1 and TRBJ2-1; D unresolved. The CDR3 covers 15 residues. In germline, CDR1 is DFQATT, CDR2 SNEGSKA (reference sequence). The V gene lost 1 base and the J gene lost 5 bases, with 15 bases spanning the gap. CDR3 sequence: CSARGRPRNHNEQFF. The CDR3 DNA sequence: TGCAGTGCTAGAGGCCGGCCTCGCAACCACAATGAGCAGTTCTTC.

This rearrangement joins TRBV28 to TRBJ2-5; maybe TRBD2 (5 bases). Trimming removed 6 bases from V and 5 bases from J, with 16 bases in between. Germline values: CDR1 MDHEN, CDR2 SYDVKM. The length of the CDR3 is 14 residues. CDR3 in amino acids: CASRLAGFGETQYF. CDR3 coding DNA: TGTGCCAGCAGACTTGCGGGTTTCGGGGAGACCCAGTACTTC. The whole variable domain, remainder taken from reference TRBV28 and TRBJ2-5, is DVKVTQSSRYLVKRTGEKVFLECVQDMDHENMFWYRQDPGLGLRLIYFSYDVKMKEKGDIPEGYSVSREKKERFSLILESASTNQTSMYLCASRLAGFGETQYFGPGTRLLVL.

V gene TRBV20-1 combines with J gene TRBJ2-5, with TRBD1 as a possible D gene (5 bases). Judging by the DNA end, TRBJ2-7 fits better; the J call may be wrong. CDR1 is DFQATT, CDR2 SNEGSKA, per germline (reference sequence). The CDR3 extends over 14 amino acids. The CDR3 here is CSARGQFHLYEQYF. The CDR3 DNA sequence: TGCAGTGCTAGAGGACAGTTCCACCTCTACGAGCAGTACTTC.

This rearrangement joins TRBV4-3 to TRBJ1-1; D perhaps matches TRBD1 (6 bases). This CDR3 is built from 16 residues. Looked up from germline, CDR1 is LGHNA and CDR2 is YSLEER. Trimming took off 5 bases at V and 3 bases at J, with 19 bases between the two ends. The CDR3 region has the DNA TGCGCCAGCAGCTCCCCGATTGGGGGGGCGGACACTGAAGCTTTCTTT. Protein product: CASSSPIGGADTEAFF.

This chain uses TRBV29-1 with TRBJ2-1, with 10 bases lining up with TRBD1. Trimming took 7 bases from V and 5 from J; bases not matched to a gene: 5. The CDR3 totals 13 residues. Germline assignment: CDR1 SQVTM and CDR2 ANQGSEA. CDR3 protein: CSGGQGVNNEQFF. The CDR3 DNA sequence: TGCAGCGGCGGACAGGGGGTAAACAATGAGCAGTTCTTC.

The gene calls are TRBV2 and TRBJ1-3; no reliable D call. The CDR3 contains 16 residues. V lost 6 bases and J lost 8, with 23 bases in between. Germline loops: CDR1 SNHLY, CDR2 FYNNEI. This CDR3 is CASSPTRGVVRHTIYF. The CDR3, as DNA: TGTGCCAGCAGCCCTACCCGGGGAGTAGTCAGACACACCATATATTTT. The full variable domain, in which reference TRBV2 and TRBJ1-3 provide the parts outside the CDR3, is EPEVTQTPSHQVTQMGQEVILRCVPISNHLYFYWYRQILGQKVEFLVSFYNNEISEKSEIFDDQFSVERPDGSNFTLKIRSTKLEDSAMYFCASSPTRGVVRHTIYFGEGSWLTVV.

As concerns this clonotype: A much bigger clone sits one base away, suggesting this may be a read error. The chain recombines TRBV12-3 or TRBV12-4 with TRBJ2-5, with D perhaps matching TRBD2 (6 bases). This CDR3 has 13 residues. CDR3: CAGRRDIEETQYF. CDR3 sequence (DNA): TGTGCCGGCAGGAGGGATATAGAAGAGACCCAGTACTTC.

The chain employs TRBV12-3 or TRBV12-4 and TRBJ2-5; 8 nucleotides align to TRBD2. The CDR3 sequence is 14 residues long. V shed 6 bases, J shed 6 bases, and the junction held 9 bases outside the gene matches. CDR3 in amino acids: CASRRAGDVKTQYF. For the CDR3, the DNA is TGTGCCAGCAGGAGAGCGGGAGACGTAAAGACCCAGTACTTC.

This chain links TRBV10-3 with TRBJ1-5; D call uncertain. The CDR3 has 14 amino acids. Trimming cost V 2 bases and J 1 base, with 6 bases left between them. The germline V gene has CDR1 ENHRY and CDR2 SYGVKD. The CDR3 nucleotides read TGTGCCATCAGTGAGGGTGAAAGCAATCAGCCCCAGCATTTT. Encoded protein: CAISEGESNQPQHF.

The rearrangement uses TRBV9 and TRBJ1-2; the D gene is possibly TRBD1 (6 bases). Trimming left V 0 bases short and J 2 bases short, with 14 bases between. The CDR3 sequence is 16 residues long. Germline V gives CDR1 SGDLS, CDR2 YYNGEE. The CDR3 region is CASSVATGKKNYGYTF. CDR3 bases: TGTGCCAGCAGCGTAGCTACAGGGAAGAAAAACTATGGCTACACCTTC.

The chain employs TRBV4-1 and TRBJ1-2; 8 positions match TRBD1. Germline values: CDR1 MGHRA, CDR2 YSYEKL. With 1 base clipped from V and 7 bases from J, the junction kept 5 bases outside the gene matches. The CDR3 extends over 14 amino acids. CDR3 protein: CASSQGQGYSGYTF. In DNA, the CDR3 is TGCGCCAGCAGCCAAGGACAGGGGTACTCTGGCTACACCTTC.

V usage is TRBV4-1 and J usage is TRBJ1-5, with TRBD1 identical over 9 bases. The CDR3 totals 15 residues. V lost 1 base and J lost 7; bases outside the gene matches: 5. CDR1 and CDR2 from the germline V gene are MGHRA and YSYEKL. The CDR3 DNA follows: TGCGCCAGCAGCCAAGTCGCACAGGGGGCCCAGCCCCAGCATTTT. It specifies CASSQVAQGAQPQHF.

The chain combines TRBV12-3 or TRBV12-4 with TRBJ2-5; D possibly corresponds to TRBD2 (6 bases). The CDR3 is 13 residues long. V lost 7 bases, J lost 2 bases, and 11 bases lay in between. CDR3 in amino acids: CASTEGLQETQYF. DNA of the CDR3: TGTGCCAGCACCGAGGGACTTCAAGAGACCCAGTACTTC.

The V gene is TRBV6-1, the J gene TRBJ1-2; 12 positions match TRBD1. The length of the CDR3 is 14 residues. Germline assignment: CDR1 MNHNS and CDR2 SASEGT. V gave up 8 bases and J gave up 4 bases; unmatched junction bases: 5. Here the CDR3 DNA reads TGTGCCAGCCCGGGACAGGGGGCAGTCTATGGCTACACCTTC. Protein product: CASPGQGAVYGYTF.

Many counts were recorded for this clonotype. The V and J genes are TRBV29-1 and TRBJ2-5, with 7 bases fitting TRBD1. CDR3 size: 15 residues. The junction had 5 bases not matched to a gene; V was cut back by 0 bases and J by 1 base. From germline, CDR1 is SQVTM and CDR2 ANQGSEA. DNA of the CDR3: TGCAGCGTTGAAGAACCGGGACAGACCCAAGAGACCCAGTACTTC. Its translation is CSVEEPGQTQETQYF.

The chain uses TRBV12-3 or TRBV12-4 and TRBJ2-7; D might be TRBD1 (6 bases). The V end lost 4 bases, the J end lost 4 bases, and 14 bases lay between the germline ends. The CDR3 sequence is 14 residues long. CDR3 in DNA: TGTGCCAGCAGTTCCCCCAGGGGCGCTTACGAGCAGTACTTC. It translates to CASSSPRGAYEQYF.